These T cell receptor beta chains were read from a single sample in a study of cytotoxic CD8 clonotypes in ibrutinib-treated CLL. Data came from immunoSEQ multiplex PCR; TCRdb stores just in-frame clones and leaves some out. The sample carries over 200,000 clones, 65% to 80% recorded once. The specimen was PBMCs, collected after 12 months of ibrutinib treatment. Receptors originate from a human donor with chronic lymphocytic leukemia. Both conserved end residues are part of each CDR3. Each record gives: clone size, D gene, V gene, J gene, CDR3 DNA, CDR3 protein. D genes are given only for firm matches. Only part of the rows carry a size: once, few, many, or a class if the clone is expanded.

abundance: .
d_gene: .
v_gene: TRBV6-6
j_gene: TRBJ2-7
CDR3nt: TGTGCCAGCAGTACACGTTGGGTGAACTCCTACGAGCAGTACTTC
CDR3aa: CASSTRWVNSYEQYF

abundance: few
d_gene: .
v_gene: TRBV28
j_gene: TRBJ1-1
CDR3nt: TGTGCCAGCAGTTTGTGGACAACTGAAGCTTTCTTT
CDR3aa: CASSLWTTEAFF

abundance: once
d_gene: .
v_gene: TRBV16
j_gene: TRBJ1-3
CDR3nt: TGTGCCAGCAGCCAACAAGGGCTTCGAAACACCATATATTTT
CDR3aa: CASSQQGLRNTIYF

abundance: .
d_gene: .
v_gene: TRBV2
j_gene: TRBJ1-2
CDR3nt: TGTGCCAGCAGTGAAATCATCTATGGCTACACCTTC
CDR3aa: CASSEIIYGYTF

abundance: .
d_gene: .
v_gene: TRBV10-2
j_gene: TRBJ1-2
CDR3nt: TGCGCCAGCAGTGACGGGGGGCATAAAGCTAACTATGGCTACACCTTC
CDR3aa: CASSDGGHKANYGYTF

abundance: .
d_gene: TRBD2
v_gene: TRBV5-1
j_gene: TRBJ2-2
CDR3nt: TGCGCCAGCAGCTTGGGGCTAGCGGGGGCTGCCGGGGAGCTGTTTTTT
CDR3aa: CASSLGLAGAAGELFF

abundance: few
d_gene: .
v_gene: TRBV9
j_gene: TRBJ2-6
CDR3nt: TGTGCCAGCAGGGAGCGGCTCTCTGGGGCCAACGTCCTGACTTTC
CDR3aa: CASRERLSGANVLTF

abundance: .
d_gene: .
v_gene: TRBV7-2
j_gene: TRBJ1-2
CDR3nt: TGTGCCAGCAGCTTAGTGGCAGGGGACAACTATGGCTACACCTTC
CDR3aa: CASSLVAGDNYGYTF

abundance: .
d_gene: .
v_gene: TRBV10-2
j_gene: TRBJ2-7
CDR3nt: TGCGCCAGCAGTGAGAGGGGATCCTACGAGCAGTACTTC
CDR3aa: CASSERGSYEQYF

abundance: .
d_gene: .
v_gene: TRBV7-6
j_gene: TRBJ1-5
CDR3nt: TGTGCCAGCAGCTTACAAGTTAGTGGGGATCAGCCCCAGCATTTT
CDR3aa: CASSLQVSGDQPQHF

abundance: .
d_gene: .
v_gene: TRBV28
j_gene: TRBJ1-3
CDR3nt: TGTGCCAGCAGTTTGGAGTCCTCTGGAAACACCATATATTTT
CDR3aa: CASSLESSGNTIYF

abundance: .
d_gene: .
v_gene: TRBV19
j_gene: TRBJ2-7
CDR3nt: TGTGCCAGTAGTATCGAGGGGGGCTACGAGCAGTACTTC
CDR3aa: CASSIEGGYEQYF

abundance: .
d_gene: .
v_gene: TRBV4-1
j_gene: TRBJ2-3
CDR3nt: TGCGCCAGCAGCCAAGCCCTTCTCCGCGGAGATACGCAGTATTTT
CDR3aa: CASSQALLRGDTQYF

abundance: .
d_gene: TRBD1
v_gene: TRBV5-1
j_gene: TRBJ2-1
CDR3nt: TGCGCCAGCAGCTCCGGGACAGTCTACAATGAGCAGTTCTTC
CDR3aa: CASSSGTVYNEQFF

abundance: .
d_gene: TRBD2
v_gene: TRBV27
j_gene: TRBJ2-3
CDR3nt: TGTGCCAGCAGTCAAGGACTAGCGGGAGATACGCAGTATTTT
CDR3aa: CASSQGLAGDTQYF

abundance: .
d_gene: TRBD1
v_gene: TRBV7-3
j_gene: TRBJ2-5
CDR3nt: TGTGCCAGCAGCCCGACAGGGGCACTCGAGACCCAGTACTTC
CDR3aa: CASSPTGALETQYF

abundance: few
d_gene: .
v_gene: TRBV27
j_gene: TRBJ2-1
CDR3nt: TGTGCCACCCTCTCCCCGGTCAGCAATGAGCAGTTCTTC
CDR3aa: CATLSPVSNEQFF

abundance: .
d_gene: .
v_gene: TRBV28
j_gene: TRBJ2-5
CDR3nt: TGTGCCAGCAGGCCTACAGTTCAAGAGACCCAGTACTTC
CDR3aa: CASRPTVQETQYF

abundance: few
d_gene: .
v_gene: TRBV28
j_gene: TRBJ2-6
CDR3nt: TGTGCCAGCAGCCGCCTTGATGCCTCTGGGGCCAACGTCCTGACTTTC
CDR3aa: CASSRLDASGANVLTF

abundance: .
d_gene: .
v_gene: TRBV25-1
j_gene: TRBJ2-7
CDR3nt: TGTGCCAGCAGTTTTACTACCTACGAGCAGTACTTC
CDR3aa: CASSFTTYEQYF

abundance: .
d_gene: .
v_gene: TRBV5-1
j_gene: TRBJ2-1
CDR3nt: TGCGCCAGCAGCCCTAGAAGTGGTAAGCAGTTCTTC
CDR3aa: CASSPRSGKQFF

abundance: once
d_gene: .
v_gene: TRBV4-2
j_gene: TRBJ2-7
CDR3nt: TGTGCCAGCAGCCAGCCCGGGAATGGGAACGAGCAGTACTTC
CDR3aa: CASSQPGNGNEQYF

abundance: .
d_gene: .
v_gene: TRBV30
j_gene: TRBJ1-3
CDR3nt: TGTGCCTGGAGCCTGGGGCGAGGGAGCCGTGGAAACACCATATATTTT
CDR3aa: CAWSLGRGSRGNTIYF

abundance: .
d_gene: .
v_gene: TRBV7-9
j_gene: TRBJ2-5
CDR3nt: TGTGCCAGCAGCCATATAAGGGGGAAATCGTTCGGGAGAGAGACCCAGTACTTC
CDR3aa: CASSHIRGKSFGRETQYF